What follows are 27 T cell receptor beta chains derived from one specimen sequenced in a study of CD8 T cells in ankylosing spondylitis. TCRdb passed the 5' RACE reads through MiXCR, listing each CDR3 protein once. This table holds some 140,000 distinct CDR3 sequences, roughly 8.4% found once. The specimen sequenced was synovial fluid, either unsorted or a sorted T cell fraction (not recorded which). All receptors come from a male donor with ankylosing spondylitis.

The chain joins TRBV5-4 to TRBJ1-2, with D maybe TRBD1 (6 bases). The CDR3 runs 13 residues. Germline CDR1 reads SGHNT; CDR2 reads YYREEE (reference sequence). The V gene lost 4 bases and the J gene lost 6 bases, with 13 bases spanning the gap. Here the CDR3 reads CASSLTGGDGYTF. In nucleotides, the CDR3 is TGTGCCAGCAGCCTGACAGGCGGGGATGGCTACACCTTC.

This clonotype has at least ten counts. At one end, the junction sequence differs from germline, possibly due to a read error. The chain employs TRBV20-1 and TRBJ2-1; 12 bases align to TRBD2. The CDR3 covers 14 residues. Germline CDR1 reads DFQATT; CDR2 reads SNEGSKA (reference sequence). In DNA form, the CDR3 reads TGCAGTGCTAAATTCCCGGGACTAGCGGGCGGTTATGACTTC. Its translation: CSAKFPGLAGGYDF.

The chain joins TRBV27 to TRBJ1-5; maybe TRBD1 (5 bases). The germline CDR1 and CDR2 sequences are MNHEY and SMNVEV (reference sequence). V was shortened by 8 bases and J by 6 bases, with 14 bases between the two germline ends. CDR3 length: 13 amino acids. Here the CDR3 reads CASARVWSQPQHF. Here the CDR3 DNA reads TGTGCCAGCGCCAGGGTTTGGAGTCAGCCCCAGCATTTT.

This clonotype was counted at least ten times. The V gene is TRBV28, the J gene TRBJ2-5, with D unclear. Germline V gene data show CDR1 as MDHEN and CDR2 as SYDVKM. V gave up 2 bases and J gave up 6 bases, with 13 bases separating them. This CDR3 contains 14 residues. The CDR3 bases are TGTGCCAGCAGTTTAACGGAAACAGCTAAGACCCAGTACTTC. Translated, it gives CASSLTETAKTQYF. The whole variable domain, remainder taken from reference TRBV28 and TRBJ2-5, is DVKVTQSSRYLVKRTGEKVFLECVQDMDHENMFWYRQDPGLGLRLIYFSYDVKMKEKGDIPEGYSVSREKKERFSLILESASTNQTSMYLCASSLTETAKTQYFGPGTRLLVL.

The chain is built from TRBV6-1 and TRBJ2-7; D is undetermined. This CDR3 has 13 amino acids. Trimming stripped 0 bases from V and 5 bases from J, with 8 bases between. The germline V gene encodes CDR1 MNHNS and CDR2 SASEGT. CDR3 protein: CASSEAQRDEQYF. The CDR3 bases are TGTGCCAGCAGTGAAGCGCAAAGGGACGAGCAGTACTTC.

This clonotype is medium-sized by share. CDR3 loop: CAISPWGDKNTEAFF. CDR3 sequence (DNA): TGTGCCATCAGCCCGTGGGGGGACAAGAACACTGAAGCTTTCTTT. J is TRBJ1-1 and V is TRBV10-3; tentatively, D is TRBD1 (6 bases). The CDR3 covers 15 residues. Trimming stripped 6 bases from V and 1 base from J, with 15 bases between. Germline V CDR1 and CDR2: ENHRY, SYGVKD.

The rearrangement joins TRBV5-6 to TRBJ2-3; 8 bases fit TRBD2. Germline V lookup: CDR1 SGHDT, CDR2 YYEEEE. The CDR3 is 14 residues long. After removal of 3 bases from V and 6 bases from J, the junction contained 6 bases not matched to a gene. The DNA for the CDR3 is TGTGCCAGCAGCTCGGGGACTAGGGGTGATACGCAGTATTTT. Encoded protein: CASSSGTRGDTQYF.

This rearrangement joins TRBV7-3 to TRBJ2-5; the match to TRBD2 covers 7 bases. The CDR3 consists of 16 residues. The germline gives CDR1 SGHTA, CDR2 FQGTGA. V trimming: 2 bases; J trimming: 5 bases; junction bases outside the gene matches: 11. CDR3 loop: CASSLGAGEAMETQYF. The CDR3 bases are TGTGCCAGCAGCTTAGGGGCGGGAGAGGCGATGGAGACCCAGTACTTC.

This clonotype was observed a few times. The V gene is TRBV6-2 or TRBV6-3, the J gene TRBJ1-2; D gene uncertain. CDR3 length: 12 residues. Looked up from germline, CDR1 is MNHEY and CDR2 is SVGEGT. V was trimmed by 6 bases and J by 5 bases, leaving 10 bases between them. The CDR3 nucleotides read TGTGCCAGCAGCCGAGTAGGTTATGGCTACACCTTC. Translated: CASSRVGYGYTF.

This clonotype is judged medium-sized. The genes are TRBV5-1 and TRBJ1-1; D may be TRBD1 (6 bases). Trimming took 4 bases from V and 4 from J, leaving 11 bases between them. The CDR3 totals 13 residues. In germline, CDR1 is SGHRS, CDR2 YFSETQ. The CDR3 is CASSLQQGTEAFF. The CDR3 DNA reads as TGCGCCAGCAGCCTCCAACAGGGCACTGAAGCTTTCTTT.

This clonotype was counted a few times. V usage is TRBV5-1 and J usage is TRBJ1-1; D perhaps matches TRBD1 (5 bases). Trimming took 4 bases from V and 5 from J, leaving 18 bases between them. The CDR3 has 15 amino acids. CDR1 SGHRS and CDR2 YFSETQ come from the germline V gene. CDR3 loop: CASSLLGALRTEAFF. CDR3 nucleotides: TGCGCCAGCAGCCTCCTTGGGGCACTACGGACTGAAGCTTTCTTT.

This clonotype was counted a few times. The chain recombines TRBV3-1 with TRBJ1-1, with D maybe TRBD1 (6 bases). Germline CDR1 and CDR2: LGHDT and YNNKEL (reference sequence). V dropped 6 bases and J dropped 3 bases, with 14 bases sitting between them. CDR3 length equals 14 residues. The CDR3, as DNA: TGTGCCAGCAGGACCCAGGGGTGGCACACTGAAGCTTTCTTT. This sequence encodes CASRTQGWHTEAFF.

This clonotype was picked up many times. The chain uses TRBV7-8 and TRBJ1-5, with D possibly matching TRBD1 (6 bases). Germline V lookup: CDR1 SGHVS, CDR2 FQNEAQ. The CDR3 has 15 amino acids. With 5 bases removed from V and 1 base from J, the gap between germline ends came to 12 bases. In DNA form, the CDR3 reads TGTGCCAGCAGCCCCCAGGGGATGAGCAATCAGCCCCAGCATTTT. Translating gives CASSPQGMSNQPQHF.

This clonotype has just a few counts. The gene calls are TRBV9 and TRBJ2-1; no reliable D call. V was shortened by 0 bases and J by 1 base, with 5 bases between the two germline ends. The CDR3 contains 14 residues. Germline CDR1 and CDR2: SGDLS and YYNGEE. The CDR3 DNA reads as TGTGCCAGCAGCGTAGGGATGTCCTACAATGAGCAGTTCTTC. It yields the protein CASSVGMSYNEQFF.

The chain joins TRBV3-1 to TRBJ1-2, with D hard to call. CDR1 LGHDT and CDR2 YNNKEL come from the germline V gene (reference sequence). The ends were cut back, 6 bases at V and 5 bases at J, with 10 bases in the middle. The CDR3 totals 12 residues. For the CDR3, the DNA is TGTGCCAGCAGGGACCTAAGTTATGGCTACACCTTC. Its protein is CASRDLSYGYTF.

In its sample, this clonotype was seen many times. CDR3 DNA: TGTGCCAGCAGCAGGTGGTCCTCCTACAATGAGCAGTTCTTC. Residues: CASSRWSSYNEQFF. The chain has TRBV5-6 and TRBJ2-1, with D unclear. Germline assignment: CDR1 SGHDT and CDR2 YYEEEE. V was trimmed by 4 bases and J by 0 bases, leaving 8 bases between them. This CDR3 has 14 amino acids.

The chain is built from TRBV28 and TRBJ1-2; 8 bases are shared with TRBD1. This CDR3 is built from 13 residues. With 7 bases clipped from V and 8 bases from J, the junction kept 9 bases outside the gene matches. Germline CDR1 and CDR2: MDHEN and SYDVKM. CDR3 region: CASTLSRGRGYTF. CDR3 coding DNA: TGTGCCAGCACCCTGAGCAGGGGGCGAGGCTACACCTTC.

This chain connects TRBV7-2 to TRBJ2-3; D uncertain. The V and J ends lost 4 bases and 4 bases respectively, with 12 bases between them. CDR1 and CDR2 (germline): SGHTA, FQGNSA. This CDR3 region has 14 residues. The CDR3 coding sequence is TGTGCCAGCAGCTCGACCCCTGGCCCAGATACGCAGTATTTT. It is translated as CASSSTPGPDTQYF.

This clonotype has at least ten counts. V gene TRBV20-1 combines with J gene TRBJ2-4, with 7 bases identical to TRBD1. Germline CDR1 DFQATT, CDR2 SNEGSKA (reference sequence). V shed 0 bases, J shed 7 bases, and the junction held 12 bases outside the gene matches. There are 16 residues in the CDR3. CDR3 loop: CSAREPRNRGRNIQYF. CDR3 nucleotides: TGCAGTGCTAGAGAGCCCCGCAACAGGGGCAGGAACATTCAGTACTTC.

This clonotype was counted a few times. V is TRBV7-9 and J is TRBJ2-1; no definite D call. V was clipped by 1 base and J by 8 bases, with 15 bases between them. The CDR3 runs to 15 residues. Per the germline V gene, CDR1 is SEHNR and CDR2 is FQNEAQ (reference sequence). CDR3 in DNA: TGTGCCAGCAGCTTAGGGTGGACCGCATGGGATGAGCAGTTCTTC. Amino acids: CASSLGWTAWDEQFF.

In DNA form, the CDR3 reads TGTGCCAGCTTAGGGGGAACGACCTACGAGCAGTACTTC. The encoded protein is CASLGGTTYEQYF. The chain employs TRBV2 and TRBJ2-7; maybe TRBD1 (6 bases). The V gene lost 8 bases and the J gene lost 2 bases, with 13 bases spanning the gap. The CDR3 sequence is 13 residues long. Germline V gene data show CDR1 as SNHLY and CDR2 as FYNNEI.

In this sample, this clonotype turned up many times. The chain combines TRBV12-3 or TRBV12-4 with TRBJ1-1; D gene uncertain. The CDR3 loop spans 13 amino acids. V lost 2 bases to trimming and J lost 5 bases, with 9 bases between them. CDR3 protein: CASSLTDFTEAFF. In DNA, the CDR3 is TGTGCCAGCAGTTTAACGGACTTTACTGAAGCTTTCTTT.

The chain carries TRBV20-1 and TRBJ1-4, with TRBD1 as a possible D gene (5 bases). V was shortened by 6 bases and J by 3 bases, with 14 bases between the two germline ends. The CDR3 length is 14 residues. Germline CDR1 DFQATT, CDR2 SNEGSKA (reference sequence). The CDR3 loop reads CSAEAGGANEKLFF. The CDR3 DNA reads as TGCAGTGCGGAGGCGGGGGGGGCTAATGAAAAACTGTTTTTT.

This clonotype was recorded a few times. The rearrangement joins TRBV6-1 to TRBJ1-6; possible D gene TRBD1, 6 bases. The germline gives CDR1 MNHNS, CDR2 SASEGT. The CDR3 has 13 residues. V was clipped by 4 bases and J by 8 bases, with 9 bases between them. DNA for the CDR3: TGTGCCAGCAGTGCTTCAGGGGATTCACCCCTCCACTTT. Residues: CASSASGDSPLHF.

A few counts support this clonotype. The chain has TRBV6-1 and TRBJ2-3; a weak D match, TRBD1 (6 bases). Germline lookup yields CDR1 MNHNS and CDR2 SASEGT. This CDR3 has 15 amino acids. Between the trimmed V and J ends, which lost 6 bases and 2 bases, there was a span of 15 bases. CDR3 DNA: TGTGCCAGCAGCTCTTCCGGGGACACCACAGATACGCAGTATTTT. Protein: CASSSSGDTTDTQYF.

The J gene is TRBJ2-3, the V gene TRBV2; D gene unclear. V lost 3 bases and J lost 5, with 3 bases in between. Germline V CDR1 and CDR2: SNHLY, FYNNEI. The length of the CDR3 is 11 residues. The CDR3, as DNA: TGTGCCAGCAGTGACCGAGATACGCAGTATTTT. Translating it yields CASSDRDTQYF.

The sample holds a few counts of this clonotype. This rearrangement joins TRBV28 to TRBJ2-7; 12 bases fit TRBD2. Germline trimming cut 5 bases from V and 4 bases from J; bases unmatched to any gene: 6. CDR3 length: 15 residues. CDR1 is MDHEN and CDR2 is SYDVKM in the germline V gene. The CDR3 region is CASSIGTSGSYEQYF. CDR3 DNA sequence: TGTGCCAGCAGTATAGGGACTAGCGGGTCGTACGAGCAGTACTTC.